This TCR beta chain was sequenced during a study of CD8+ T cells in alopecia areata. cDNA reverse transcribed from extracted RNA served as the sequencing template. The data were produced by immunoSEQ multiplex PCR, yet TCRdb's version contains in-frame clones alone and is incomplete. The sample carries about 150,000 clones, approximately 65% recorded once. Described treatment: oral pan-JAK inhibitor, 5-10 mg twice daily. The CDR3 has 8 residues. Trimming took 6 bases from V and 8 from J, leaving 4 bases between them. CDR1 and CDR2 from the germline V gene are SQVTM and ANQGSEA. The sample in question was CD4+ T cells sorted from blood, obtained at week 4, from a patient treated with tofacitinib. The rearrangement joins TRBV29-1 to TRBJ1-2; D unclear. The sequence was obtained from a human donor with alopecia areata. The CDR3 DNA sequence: TGCAGCGTGAAAGGCTACACCTTC. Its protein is CSVKGYTF.